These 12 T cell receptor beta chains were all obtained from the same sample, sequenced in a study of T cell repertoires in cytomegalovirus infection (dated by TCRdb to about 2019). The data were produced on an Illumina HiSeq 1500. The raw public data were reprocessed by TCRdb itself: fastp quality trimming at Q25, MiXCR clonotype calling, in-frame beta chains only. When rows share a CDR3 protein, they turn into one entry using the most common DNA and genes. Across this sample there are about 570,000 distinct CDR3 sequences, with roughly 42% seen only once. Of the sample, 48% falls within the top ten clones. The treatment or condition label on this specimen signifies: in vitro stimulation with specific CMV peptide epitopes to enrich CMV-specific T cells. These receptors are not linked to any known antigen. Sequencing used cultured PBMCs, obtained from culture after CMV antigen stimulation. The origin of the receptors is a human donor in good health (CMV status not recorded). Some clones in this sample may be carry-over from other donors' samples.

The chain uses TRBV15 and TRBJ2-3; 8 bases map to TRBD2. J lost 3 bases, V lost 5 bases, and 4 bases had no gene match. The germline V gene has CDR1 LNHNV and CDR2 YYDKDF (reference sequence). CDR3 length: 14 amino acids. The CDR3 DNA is TGTGCCACCAGCCGGGAGGGGGTAACAGATACGCAGTATTTT. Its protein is CATSREGVTDTQYF.

The CDR3 sequence is CASSQNDRDLLGYTF. The DNA for the CDR3 is TGTGCCAGCAGCCAAAACGACAGGGACCTCTTGGGCTACACCTTC. The chain has TRBV4-2 and TRBJ1-2; 7 bases line up with TRBD1. In germline, CDR1 is LGHNA, CDR2 YNFKEQ. CDR3 length equals 15 residues. The J segment lost 8 bases and the V segment lost 2 bases, leaving 11 bases of the junction unmatched.

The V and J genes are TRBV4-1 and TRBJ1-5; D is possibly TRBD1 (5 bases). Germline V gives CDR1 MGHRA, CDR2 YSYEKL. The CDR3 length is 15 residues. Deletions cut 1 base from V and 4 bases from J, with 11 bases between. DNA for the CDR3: TGCGCCAGCAGCCAAGCTTGGCCAGGGAATCAGCCCCAGCATTTT. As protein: CASSQAWPGNQPQHF.

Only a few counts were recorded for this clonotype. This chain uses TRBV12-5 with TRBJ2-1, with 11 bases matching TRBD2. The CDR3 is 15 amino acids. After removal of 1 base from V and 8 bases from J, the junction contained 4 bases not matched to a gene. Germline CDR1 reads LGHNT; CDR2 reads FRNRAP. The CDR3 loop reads CASGLGLAGIDEQFF. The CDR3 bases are TGTGCTAGTGGTTTGGGACTAGCGGGGATCGATGAGCAGTTCTTC.

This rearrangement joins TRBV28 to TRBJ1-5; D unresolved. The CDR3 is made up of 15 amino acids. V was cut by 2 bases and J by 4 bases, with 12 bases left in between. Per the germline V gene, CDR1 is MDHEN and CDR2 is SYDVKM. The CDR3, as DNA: TGTGCCAGCAGTTTAAATCGGCAAACTAATCAGCCCCAGCATTTT. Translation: CASSLNRQTNQPQHF.

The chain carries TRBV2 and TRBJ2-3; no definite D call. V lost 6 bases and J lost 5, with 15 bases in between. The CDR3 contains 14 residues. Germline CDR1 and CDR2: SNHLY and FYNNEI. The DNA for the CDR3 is TGTGCCAGCAGCGGCCACAGCATCGGAGATACGCAGTATTTT. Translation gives CASSGHSIGDTQYF.

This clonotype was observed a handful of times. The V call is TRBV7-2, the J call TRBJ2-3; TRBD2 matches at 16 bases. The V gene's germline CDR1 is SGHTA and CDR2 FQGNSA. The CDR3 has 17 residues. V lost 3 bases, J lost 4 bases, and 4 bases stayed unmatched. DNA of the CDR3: TGTGCCAGCAGCTTGTGGGGGACTAGCGGGGGGGCAGATACGCAGTATTTT. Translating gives CASSLWGTSGGADTQYF.

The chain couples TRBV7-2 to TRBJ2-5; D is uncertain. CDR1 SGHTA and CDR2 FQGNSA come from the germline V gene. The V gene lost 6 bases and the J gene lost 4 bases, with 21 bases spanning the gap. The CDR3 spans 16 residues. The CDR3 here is CASRPTPQARLETQYF. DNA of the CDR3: TGTGCCAGCAGGCCGACACCCCAGGCCCGGTTAGAGACCCAGTACTTC.

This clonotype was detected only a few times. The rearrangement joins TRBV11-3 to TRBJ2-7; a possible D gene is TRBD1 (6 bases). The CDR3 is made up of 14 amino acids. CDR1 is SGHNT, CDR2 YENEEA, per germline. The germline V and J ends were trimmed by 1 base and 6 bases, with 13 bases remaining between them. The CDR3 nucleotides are TGTGCCAGCAGCTTAGGACAGGCAGGGGCCGAGCAGTACTTC. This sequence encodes CASSLGQAGAEQYF.

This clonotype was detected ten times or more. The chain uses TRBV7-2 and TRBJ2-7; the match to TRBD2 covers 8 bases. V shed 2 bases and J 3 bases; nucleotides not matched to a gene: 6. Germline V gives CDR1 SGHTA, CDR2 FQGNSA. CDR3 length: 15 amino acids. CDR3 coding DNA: TGTGCCAGCAGCTTAAGGGCGGGAGGTGGCTACGAGCAGTACTTC. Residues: CASSLRAGGGYEQYF. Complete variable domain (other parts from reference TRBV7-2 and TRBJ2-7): GAGVSQSPSNKVTEKGKDVELRCDPISGHTALYWYRQSLGQGLEFLIYFQGNSAPDKSGLPSDRFSAERTGGSVSTLTIQRTQQEDSAVYLCASSLRAGGGYEQYFGPGTRLTVT.

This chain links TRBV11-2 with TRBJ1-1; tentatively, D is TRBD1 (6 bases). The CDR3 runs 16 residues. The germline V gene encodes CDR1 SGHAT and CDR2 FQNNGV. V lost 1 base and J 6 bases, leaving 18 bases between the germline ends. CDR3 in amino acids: CASSLAEGQGRPEAFF. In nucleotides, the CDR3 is TGTGCCAGCAGCTTAGCTGAGGGGCAGGGGAGGCCTGAAGCTTTCTTT.

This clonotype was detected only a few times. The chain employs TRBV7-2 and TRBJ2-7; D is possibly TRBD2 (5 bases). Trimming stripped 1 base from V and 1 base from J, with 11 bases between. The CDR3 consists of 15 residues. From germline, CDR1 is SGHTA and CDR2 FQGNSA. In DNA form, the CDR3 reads TGTGCCAGCAGCTTAGTCGAGGGTGATTCCTACGAGCAGTACTTC. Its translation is CASSLVEGDSYEQYF.